This TCR beta chain was identified in a study of blood T cells in healthy people across ages. Trimming took 8 bases from V and 4 from J; bases not matched to a gene: 7. The CDR3 is made up of 14 amino acids. The germline CDR1 and CDR2 sequences are DFQATT and SNEGSKA (reference sequence). It was with a sample-barcoded 5' primer and a J-beta primer mix that a second PCR of roughly 7 to 12 cycles was run. TCRdb independently ran MiXCR on the 5' RACE reads; one entry per CDR3 protein. There are about 1.8 million distinct CDR3 sequences in the sample; just under 50% occur only once, and roughly 2% lies in the top ten. This clonotype appeared many times.

J is TRBJ2-5 and V is TRBV20-1, with 13 bases lining up with TRBD2. Specimen: blood. This TCR was sampled from a middle-aged woman in good health. The CDR3 spells CSPSGTSGVETQYF. Here the CDR3 DNA reads TGCAGTCCCTCCGGGACTAGCGGGGTAGAGACCCAGTACTTC.